A selection of T cell receptor beta chains follows, all from one sample in a study of T-cell memory formation after mild COVID-19. TCRdb itself ran the 5' RACE reads through MiXCR, one entry per CDR3 protein. The table has 250,000 to 300,000 distinct CDR3 sequences, about 15% seen once. Sequenced material: PBMCs or a T cell subset sorted from them (not recorded which). Receptor source: a man younger than 35 who had mild COVID-19 (a few samples of this study predate the infection). Cell type and time point are not known. The CDR3 runs from the conserved cysteine through the conserved F or W. A D gene is named only where the DNA matches it firmly. Part of the rows lack a size; the others show once, few, many or a class for expanded clones.

V: TRBV5-1
J: TRBJ2-7
D: -
size: few
CDR3: CASSLTGTYEQYF
DNA: TGCGCCAGCAGCTTGACCGGGACTTACGAGCAGTACTTC

V: TRBV20-1
J: TRBJ2-3
D: -
size: -
CDR3: CSAEEKDSITDTQYF
DNA: TGCAGTGCCGAGGAAAAGGACAGCATAACAGATACGCAGTATTTT

V: TRBV7-9
J: TRBJ2-7
D: -
size: few
CDR3: CASSLKLAGAYEQYF
DNA: TGTGCCAGCAGCTTGAAGTTGGCAGGAGCCTACGAGCAGTACTTC

V: TRBV12-3/TRBV12-4
J: TRBJ1-4
D: -
size: few
CDR3: CASRLDSLNEKLFF
DNA: TGTGCCAGCAGGTTGGACAGCCTTAATGAAAAACTGTTTTTT

V: TRBV6-6
J: TRBJ2-6
D: -
size: -
CDR3: CASSSPPGANVLTF
DNA: TGTGCCAGCAGTAGCCCCCCTGGGGCCAACGTCCTGACTTTC

V: TRBV18
J: TRBJ1-1
D: -
size: -
CDR3: CASSPETGNREAFF
DNA: TGTGCCAGCTCACCCGAGACAGGAAACCGTGAAGCTTTCTTT

V: TRBV7-9
J: TRBJ2-2
D: -
size: -
CDR3: CASGPGLSNTGELFF
DNA: TGTGCCAGCGGACCCGGGCTGTCTAACACCGGGGAGCTGTTTTTT

V: TRBV4-3
J: TRBJ1-6
D: -
size: few
CDR3: CASSQEPGANNSPLHF
DNA: TGCGCCAGCAGCCAAGAACCCGGAGCAAATAATTCACCCCTCCACTTT

V: TRBV30
J: TRBJ1-2
D: -
size: -
CDR3: CACAGYGYTF
DNA: TGTGCCTGTGCCGGGTACGGCTACACCTTC

V: TRBV9
J: TRBJ2-5
D: TRBD2
size: -
CDR3: CASSETSGQETQYF
DNA: TGTGCCAGCAGCGAGACTAGCGGGCAAGAGACCCAGTACTTC

V: TRBV5-6
J: TRBJ1-5
D: -
size: few
CDR3: CASSSERGANQPQHF
DNA: TGTGCCAGCAGCTCGGAGAGAGGAGCGAATCAGCCCCAGCATTTT

V: TRBV19
J: TRBJ2-3
D: -
size: -
CDR3: CASTPLPGYSTDTQYF
DNA: TGTGCCAGTACCCCACTCCCGGGCTATAGCACAGATACGCAGTATTTT

V: TRBV7-2
J: TRBJ1-2
D: TRBD1
size: -
CDR3: CASSLRTGEEYGYTF
DNA: TGTGCCAGCAGCTTGAGGACAGGGGAGGAGTATGGCTACACCTTC

V: TRBV5-1
J: TRBJ1-6
D: TRBD1
size: many
CDR3: CASSFSPQGEVNSPLHF
DNA: TGCGCCAGCAGCTTCAGCCCTCAGGGGGAAGTGAATTCACCCCTCCACTTT

V: TRBV6-5
J: TRBJ1-2
D: -
size: few
CDR3: CASGRDTDAYGYTF
DNA: TGTGCCAGCGGCCGGGACACCGATGCCTATGGCTACACCTTC

V: TRBV27
J: TRBJ1-1
D: -
size: -
CDR3: CASRGGVGTEAFF
DNA: TGTGCCAGCAGGGGAGGGGTAGGCACTGAAGCTTTCTTT

V: TRBV3-1
J: TRBJ2-1
D: -
size: -
CDR3: CASSQNAPGQKKQFF
DNA: TGTGCCAGCAGCCAGAACGCACCTGGACAGAAGAAGCAGTTCTTC

V: TRBV29-1
J: TRBJ1-2
D: TRBD1
size: -
CDR3: CSAGDRALSSYTF
DNA: TGCAGCGCTGGGGACAGGGCGCTTTCAAGCTACACCTTC

V: TRBV6-2/TRBV6-3
J: TRBJ2-3
D: -
size: few
CDR3: CASSLSRTYTDTQYF
DNA: TGTGCCAGCAGTTTGAGCCGGACATACACAGATACGCAGTATTTT

V: TRBV10-3
J: TRBJ1-1
D: -
size: -
CDR3: CAISEFGGVTEAFF
DNA: TGTGCCATCAGTGAGTTCGGAGGGGTCACTGAAGCTTTCTTT

V: TRBV5-1
J: TRBJ1-3
D: -
size: -
CDR3: CASSIGPSSGNTIYF
DNA: TGCGCCAGCAGCATCGGACCATCTTCAGGAAACACCATATATTTT

V: TRBV5-8
J: TRBJ2-2
D: -
size: -
CDR3: CASSLSAGISGELFF
DNA: TGTGCCAGCAGCTTGTCCGCAGGGATTTCCGGGGAGCTGTTTTTT

V: TRBV5-1
J: TRBJ1-1
D: -
size: few
CDR3: CASSSRQLNTEAFF
DNA: TGCGCCAGCAGCTCGAGACAGCTTAACACTGAAGCTTTCTTT

V: TRBV12-3/TRBV12-4
J: TRBJ1-2
D: TRBD1
size: few
CDR3: CASRGTGALFNYGYTF
DNA: TGTGCCAGCCGAGGGACAGGGGCGCTTTTTAACTATGGCTACACCTTC

V: TRBV7-9
J: TRBJ2-1
D: TRBD1
size: once
CDR3: CASSLAKGAAYNEQFF
DNA: TGTGCCAGCAGCTTAGCAAAGGGGGCCGCCTACAATGAGCAGTTCTTC

V: TRBV27
J: TRBJ1-1
D: -
size: -
CDR3: CASSSAPSSGRTEAFF
DNA: TGTGCCAGCAGTTCCGCTCCGTCCTCAGGGCGGACTGAAGCTTTCTTT

V: TRBV5-1
J: TRBJ2-3
D: -
size: few
CDR3: CASRHTDTQYF
DNA: TGCGCCAGCAGGCACACAGATACGCAGTATTTT

V: TRBV9
J: TRBJ2-3
D: TRBD2
size: few
CDR3: CASSVLAGNTDTQYF
DNA: TGTGCCAGCAGCGTACTAGCGGGGAATACAGATACGCAGTATTTT

V: TRBV5-6
J: TRBJ2-5
D: -
size: few
CDR3: CASSWGGLETQYF
DNA: TGTGCCAGCAGCTGGGGTGGGTTAGAGACCCAGTACTTC

V: TRBV7-9
J: TRBJ2-7
D: -
size: -
CDR3: CASSSLTEQGDPYEQYF
DNA: TGTGCCAGCAGCTCACTTACAGAGCAGGGTGACCCTTACGAGCAGTACTTC

V: TRBV7-2
J: TRBJ1-2
D: -
size: -
CDR3: CASSGVPGLNYGYTF
DNA: TGTGCCAGCTCCGGAGTCCCGGGGTTGAACTATGGCTACACCTTC

V: TRBV3-1
J: TRBJ1-4
D: -
size: -
CDR3: CASSQSGVGEKLFF
DNA: TGTGCCAGCAGCCAATCGGGAGTTGGAGAAAAACTGTTTTTT

V: TRBV5-6
J: TRBJ2-3
D: -
size: -
CDR3: CASSLGRTLTDTQYF
DNA: TGTGCCAGCAGCTTGGGGCGGACACTCACAGATACGCAGTATTTT

V: TRBV12-3/TRBV12-4
J: TRBJ1-1
D: -
size: many
CDR3: CASSPRTAYTEAFF
DNA: TGTGCCAGCAGCCCTAGGACCGCCTACACTGAAGCTTTCTTT

V: TRBV9
J: TRBJ1-2
D: -
size: -
CDR3: CASSSKGDPLSGYTF
DNA: TGTGCCAGCAGCTCCAAGGGGGACCCCCTTTCTGGCTACACCTTC

V: TRBV5-1
J: TRBJ2-1
D: -
size: few
CDR3: CASSLGQAIVNEQFF
DNA: TGCGCCAGCAGCTTGGGGCAGGCGATCGTGAATGAGCAGTTCTTC

V: TRBV9
J: TRBJ2-3
D: -
size: few
CDR3: CASSASTDTQYF
DNA: TGTGCCAGCAGCGCGAGCACAGATACGCAGTATTTT

V: TRBV20-1
J: TRBJ1-5
D: TRBD1
size: many
CDR3: CSATDRGQPQHF
DNA: TGCAGTGCTACGGACAGGGGGCAGCCCCAGCATTTT

V: TRBV11-2
J: TRBJ2-5
D: -
size: few
CDR3: CASSSLRDPAGETQYF
DNA: TGTGCCAGCAGCTCTCTACGGGATCCTGCGGGAGAGACCCAGTACTTC

V: TRBV29-1
J: TRBJ1-1
D: -
size: few
CDR3: CSVALNTEAFF
DNA: TGCAGCGTCGCGTTAAACACTGAAGCTTTCTTT

V: TRBV7-2
J: TRBJ1-1
D: -
size: few
CDR3: CASSFLAANTEAFF
DNA: TGTGCCAGCAGCTTTCTAGCCGCGAACACTGAAGCTTTCTTT

V: TRBV20-1
J: TRBJ2-3
D: TRBD2
size: -
CDR3: CSAHAAGAKEDTQYF
DNA: TGCAGTGCCCATGCAGCGGGGGCTAAAGAAGATACGCAGTATTTT

V: TRBV5-5
J: TRBJ1-6
D: TRBD1
size: few
CDR3: CASSLDTGGRPPLHF
DNA: TGTGCCAGCAGCTTGGATACAGGGGGCAGGCCACCCCTCCACTTT

V: TRBV12-3/TRBV12-4
J: TRBJ2-1
D: TRBD2
size: -
CDR3: CASSLALAGAAEQFF
DNA: TGTGCCAGCAGTTTGGCACTAGCGGGGGCAGCTGAGCAGTTCTTC

V: TRBV9
J: TRBJ1-1
D: -
size: -
CDR3: CASGALLGGWNTEAFF
DNA: TGTGCCAGCGGAGCCCTATTGGGGGGATGGAACACTGAAGCTTTCTTT

V: TRBV4-3
J: TRBJ2-1
D: TRBD2
size: few
CDR3: CASSRGAGESSYNEQFF
DNA: TGCGCCAGCAGCCGAGGAGCGGGGGAGAGCTCCTACAATGAGCAGTTCTTC

V: TRBV6-2/TRBV6-3
J: TRBJ2-5
D: -
size: -
CDR3: CASSLTVTQETQYF
DNA: TGTGCCAGCAGTTTGACAGTTACCCAAGAGACCCAGTACTTC

V: TRBV5-6
J: TRBJ1-5
D: TRBD1
size: -
CDR3: CASSYGGGLLNQPQHF
DNA: TGTGCCAGCAGTTATGGAGGGGGCTTACTCAATCAGCCCCAGCATTTT

V: TRBV7-2
J: TRBJ1-5
D: TRBD1
size: many
CDR3: CASSWTGDQPQHF
DNA: TGTGCCAGCAGCTGGACAGGGGATCAGCCCCAGCATTTT

V: TRBV6-2/TRBV6-3
J: TRBJ1-1
D: -
size: few
CDR3: CASTAGRAEAFF
DNA: TGTGCCAGCACCGCGGGTCGGGCTGAAGCTTTCTTT

V: TRBV9
J: TRBJ1-6
D: -
size: -
CDR3: CASSANNSPLHF
DNA: TGTGCCAGCAGCGCCAATAATTCACCCCTCCACTTT

V: TRBV12-2
J: TRBJ2-1
D: -
size: few
CDR3: CASRLATRDRVMFGNEQFF
DNA: TGTGCAAGTCGCTTAGCTACCCGGGACAGGGTGATGTTTGGCAATGAGCAGTTCTTC

V: TRBV12-3/TRBV12-4
J: TRBJ1-5
D: TRBD1
size: -
CDR3: CASSLRQGQPQHF
DNA: TGTGCCAGCAGTTTAAGACAGGGTCAGCCCCAGCATTTT